Listed below are T cell receptor beta chains from one sample, sequenced in a study of blood T cell repertoires in COVID-19. Produced via immunoSEQ multiplex PCR; TCRdb's table is partial and in-frame only. The table has around 40,000 clones, nearly 90% seen once. Sequencing was carried out using peripheral blood. The receptors here all came from a man in his 60s with COVID-19, enrolled during active disease. CDR3s include the opening cysteine and the closing phenylalanine or tryptophan. A D gene is named only where the DNA matches it firmly. Size values are once, few and many counts, or a class for expanded clones, and some rows have none.

>TRBV10-2|few|TRBJ2-3|-
CASTSPTDTTVTNDTDTQYF
TGCGCCAGCACCTCACCGACGGACACCACCGTAACTAACGACACAGATACGCAGTATTTT
>TRBV21-1|-|TRBJ2-2|-
CASSPSGRTVCSNTGELFF
TGTGCCAGCAGCCCAAGCGGGAGAACGGTTTGTAGCAACACCGGGGAGCTGTTTTTT
>TRBV30|-|TRBJ1-1|-
CAWSWENRGTEAFF
TGTGCCTGGAGTTGGGAAAATCGGGGCACTGAAGCTTTCTTT
>TRBV6-5|-|TRBJ2-3|-
CASSYSGSRTDTQYF
TGTGCCAGCAGTTATTCGGGTTCGCGCACAGATACGCAGTATTTT
>TRBV19|-|TRBJ2-3|-
CASSGGGASTDTQYF
TGTGCCAGTAGTGGTGGCGGGGCCTCCACAGATACGCAGTATTTT
>TRBV19|-|TRBJ2-5|-
CASSPTSVHKETQYF
TGTGCCAGTAGTCCCACATCAGTTCACAAAGAGACCCAGTACTTC
>TRBV3-1/TRBV3-2|-|TRBJ2-5|TRBD2
CASSQALTSEVGETQYF
TGTGCCAGCAGCCAAGCCCTTACTAGCGAGGTAGGGGAGACCCAGTACTTC
>TRBV2|-|TRBJ1-2|-
CASSEMKLLLNHGYTF
TGTGCCAGCAGTGAGATGAAACTCCTCCTTAATCATGGCTACACCTTC
>TRBV19|-|TRBJ1-2|TRBD1
CASRLGTAAQTGYTF
TGTGCCAGTAGACTTGGGACAGCCGCCCAGACTGGCTACACCTTC
>TRBV24-1|-|TRBJ2-4|-
CATSNSGGSIQYF
TGTGCCACCAGTAATAGCGGAGGAAGCATTCAGTACTTC
>TRBV27|-|TRBJ2-2|TRBD1
CASSQRTGGTGELFF
TGTGCCAGCAGTCAACGGACAGGGGGCACCGGGGAGCTGTTTTTT
>TRBV28|-|TRBJ1-5|-
CASSRRQARNQPQHF
TGTGCCAGCAGTCGTCGACAGGCTCGGAATCAGCCCCAGCATTTT
>TRBV28|-|TRBJ2-7|-
CASSTTGGGSYEQYF
TGTGCCAGCAGCACTACAGGGGGGGGGTCCTACGAGCAGTACTTC
>TRBV7-9|-|TRBJ2-2|TRBD2
CASSLVSGKVGELFF
TGTGCCAGCAGCTTAGTTAGCGGGAAGGTCGGGGAGCTGTTTTTT
>TRBV6-5|-|TRBJ1-1|-
CASSSGRIEAFF
TGTGCCAGCAGTTCGGGTAGAATTGAAGCTTTCTTT
>TRBV30|once|TRBJ1-5|-
CAWSVLGQENQPQHF
TGTGCCTGGAGTGTTCTGGGACAAGAGAATCAGCCCCAGCATTTT
>TRBV28|-|TRBJ1-2|-
CASSLGQNYGYTF
TGTGCCAGCAGTTTAGGTCAGAACTATGGCTACACCTTC
>TRBV30|once|TRBJ1-2|-
CAWSVLRVWGYTF
TGTGCCTGGAGTGTACTCCGCGTCTGGGGCTACACCTTC
>TRBV5-1|-|TRBJ1-1|-
CASSLDTQDFNTEAFF
TGCGCCAGCAGCTTGGATACACAGGATTTTAACACTGAAGCTTTCTTT
>TRBV7-2|few|TRBJ1-2|TRBD1
CASSFRQGGGYTF
TGTGCCAGCAGCTTTAGACAGGGAGGTGGCTACACCTTC
>TRBV5-8|-|TRBJ1-4|TRBD1
CASSLYFRDRARNEKLFF
TGTGCCAGCAGCTTGTATTTCCGGGACAGGGCCAGAAATGAAAAACTGTTTTTT
>TRBV24-1|-|TRBJ2-2|-
CATSDHFTGELFF
TGTGCCACCAGTGATCACTTCACCGGGGAGCTGTTTTTT
>TRBV3-1/TRBV3-2|-|TRBJ1-3|-
CASSIGGPRENTIYF
TGTGCCAGCAGCATAGGCGGTCCTCGGGAAAACACCATATATTTT
>TRBV2|-|TRBJ2-7|-
CASCRGTYEQYF
TGTGCCAGCTGCCGGGGAACCTACGAGCAGTACTTC
>TRBV21-1|-|TRBJ2-3|-
CASSKRTASTDTQYF
TGTGCCAGCAGCAAACGGACAGCTAGCACAGATACGCAGTATTTT
>TRBV20-1|-|TRBJ2-1|-
CSASQTGEQFF
TGCAGTGCTTCCCAAACGGGTGAGCAGTTCTTC
>TRBV7-9|-|TRBJ2-7|-
CASSLFGGEQYF
TGTGCCAGCAGCTTATTTGGAGGCGAGCAGTACTTC
>TRBV20-1|-|TRBJ2-7|-
CSARIGEQYF
TGCAGTGCTAGGATCGGCGAGCAGTACTTC
>TRBV19|-|TRBJ1-4|-
CASSIGGSNEKLFF
TGTGCCAGTAGTATTGGAGGTTCTAATGAAAAACTGTTTTTT
>TRBV5-4|-|TRBJ2-3|TRBD2
CASGLREGQDTQYF
TGTGCCAGCGGACTGCGGGAGGGCCAAGATACGCAGTATTTT
>TRBV10-3|-|TRBJ1-3|TRBD1
CAIIRTGAINTIYF
TGTGCCATCATTCGTACAGGGGCGATTAACACCATATATTTT
>TRBV10-1|-|TRBJ1-2|-
CASSPTAAYGYTF
TGCGCCAGCAGTCCAACAGCGGCCTATGGCTACACCTTC
>TRBV3-1/TRBV3-2|-|TRBJ2-1|TRBD1
CASSPEGQGHYYYNEQFF
TGTGCCAGCAGCCCTGAAGGACAGGGGCATTACTACTACAATGAGCAGTTCTTC
>TRBV6-5|-|TRBJ1-1|-
CASRVRGRNTEAFF
TGTGCCAGCAGGGTCAGGGGAAGGAACACTGAAGCTTTCTTT
>TRBV30|-|TRBJ1-6|-
CAWRTPRGGWGGSPLHF
TGTGCCTGGCGTACCCCGCGGGGCGGTTGGGGGGGATCACCCCTCCACTTT
>TRBV19|-|TRBJ2-2|-
CASSISGGAGNTGELFF
TGTGCCAGTAGTATTTCTGGGGGCGCGGGGAACACCGGGGAGCTGTTTTTT
>TRBV7-9|-|TRBJ1-1|-
CASSQGSIRNTEAFF
TGTGCCAGCAGCCAGGGCTCAATACGGAACACTGAAGCTTTCTTT
>TRBV6-5|-|TRBJ2-2|-
CASSWRQTTGELFF
TGTGCCAGCAGTTGGAGACAGACCACCGGGGAGCTGTTTTTT
>TRBV6-1|-|TRBJ2-2|TRBD2
CASSEGLAGGELFF
TGTGCCAGCAGTGAGGGGCTAGCGGGAGGGGAGCTGTTTTTT
>TRBV28|-|TRBJ2-7|TRBD2
CASSSKLAPLKGQYF
TGTGCCAGCAGTTCTAAACTAGCGCCTCTAAAGGGGCAGTACTTC
>TRBV30|once|TRBJ1-4|-
CAWSVGIPIRGEKLFF
TGTGCCTGGAGTGTAGGCATCCCAATTCGGGGTGAAAAACTGTTTTTT
>TRBV5-4|few|TRBJ2-3|-
CASSLAIGTDTQYF
TGTGCCAGCAGCTTAGCGATTGGGACAGATACGCAGTATTTT
>TRBV24-1|-|TRBJ2-1|-
CATSDQANEQFF
TGTGCCACCAGTGACCAAGCGAATGAGCAGTTCTTC